What follows is one TCR beta chain and its context. Its antigen is as yet unknown. This entry comes from a study of shared clonotypes between healthy human individuals. Across the whole study: Serving as donors were two women and three men, whose ages spanned 18 to 49.

Sequencing used immunoSEQ multiplex PCR; TCRdb keeps in-frame clones, though not all of them. The sample yields around 1,000,000 clones, about 80% seen once. Study observations and caveats: Clonotypes shared by all four sorted-subset donors had higher generation probabilities than non-shared clonotypes.

This CDR3 contains 17 residues. The V gene's germline CDR1 is SGHDN and CDR2 FVKESK. Unmatched junction bases numbered 13, after V lost 4 bases and J lost 1 base. Specimen: memory CD4+ T cells from PBMCs. Subset here: CD45RA-negative fraction. The clonotype was recovered from a man aged 18 to 29 in good health. Some clones in this sample may be carry-over from other donors' samples. The rearrangement joins TRBV14 to TRBJ2-7, with 7 bases identical to TRBD2. The CDR3 region has the DNA TGTGCCAGCAGCCCCCGATGGGTAGCGGGTAAATCCTACGAGCAGTACTTC. Translated: CASSPRWVAGKSYEQYF. Full variable domain (missing parts from reference TRBV14 and TRBJ2-7): EAGVTQFPSHSVIEKGQTVTLRCDPISGHDNLYWYRRVMGKEIKFLLHFVKESKQDESGMPNNRFLAERTGGTYSTLKVQPAELEDSGVYFCASSPRWVAGKSYEQYFGPGTRLTVT.